Listed below are T cell receptor beta chains from one sample, sequenced in a study of blood T cell repertoires in COVID-19. Produced via immunoSEQ multiplex PCR; TCRdb's table is partial and in-frame only. Here the sample spans 110,000 to 150,000 clones, around 90% being singletons. Sequencing was performed on peripheral blood. The receptors were sampled from a woman aged 80 or older with acute or convalescent COVID-19. CDR3s include the opening cysteine and the closing phenylalanine or tryptophan. The D gene is left open where the match is weak. Size is stated for part of the rows, as once, few or many counts, or as a class when the clone is expanded.

clone size,D gene,V gene,J gene,CDR3 DNA,CDR3 protein
.,.,TRBV25-1,TRBJ1-2,TGTGCCAGCACCATAGACTCTAACTATGGCTACACCTTC,CASTIDSNYGYTF
.,TRBD1,TRBV6-2/TRBV6-3,TRBJ2-7,TGTGCCAGCAGCAGACAGGGGGGCTCCTACGAGCAGTACTTC,CASSRQGGSYEQYF
once,TRBD1,TRBV5-1,TRBJ2-7,TGCGCCAGCAGACCGGGACAGGGCTTCTACGAGCAGTACTTC,CASRPGQGFYEQYF
.,.,TRBV11-2,TRBJ2-2,TGTGCCAGCAGCCCCCTAAGCGGGTGGGGGGAGCTGTTTTTT,CASSPLSGWGELFF
.,TRBD1,TRBV27,TRBJ1-3,TGTGCCAGCATTTGGACAGGGAATCGGTACATCTCACCTGGAAACACCATATATTTT,CASIWTGNRYISPGNTIYF
.,TRBD1,TRBV19,TRBJ1-6,TGTGCCACCCAGGGGGCCACCAATTCACCCCTCCACTTT,CATQGATNSPLHF
.,TRBD1,TRBV27,TRBJ2-6,TGTGCCAGCAGTCTATACAGGGGTGCTGGGGCCAACGTCCTGACTTTC,CASSLYRGAGANVLTF
.,.,TRBV3-1/TRBV3-2,TRBJ1-1,TGTGCCAGCAGCCAAGCGGGGGGGTTGAGTGAAGCTTTCTTT,CASSQAGGLSEAFF
.,.,TRBV2,TRBJ2-5,TGTGCCAGCAGACCCAGGGACACGACAAGCGAGACCCAGTACTTC,CASRPRDTTSETQYF
.,.,TRBV7-3,TRBJ2-1,TGTGCCAGCAGCCGACGCGCGGGGAACAATGAGCAGTTCTTC,CASSRRAGNNEQFF
.,.,TRBV18,TRBJ2-5,TGTGCCAGCTCACCCTGGGGCTACCAAGAGACCCAGTACTTC,CASSPWGYQETQYF
once,.,TRBV19,TRBJ1-6,TGTGCCAGTACGAAGAGGGAGGCAGGGCATTCACCCCTCCACTTT,CASTKREAGHSPLHF
.,.,TRBV9,TRBJ2-2,TGTGCCAGCAGCGTAGCTCGGGGTCGGAACACCGGGGAGCTGTTTTTT,CASSVARGRNTGELFF
.,.,TRBV20-1,TRBJ2-7,TGCAGTGCTAACACCAACTACGAGCAGTACTTC,CSANTNYEQYF
once,TRBD2,TRBV6-2/TRBV6-3,TRBJ2-1,TGTGCCAGCAGTTACGGACTAGCGGGTGGTGACAATGAGCAGTTCTTC,CASSYGLAGGDNEQFF
.,TRBD1,TRBV7-6,TRBJ1-6,TGTGCCAGCAGCTTAGGACAGGGGAGGCGTTCACCCCTCCACTTT,CASSLGQGRRSPLHF
.,TRBD1,TRBV7-9,TRBJ2-7,TGTGCCAGCAGCTGGGACAGGAGGCTCGACGAGCAGTACTTC,CASSWDRRLDEQYF
.,.,TRBV4-2,TRBJ1-1,TGTGCCAGCAGCCAAGTGCCCTTGAAGGGGACTGAAGCTTTCTTT,CASSQVPLKGTEAFF
.,TRBD2,TRBV7-3,TRBJ2-1,TGTGCCAGCAGCTTAATGCGGGGGGCTAACAATGAGCAGTTCTTC,CASSLMRGANNEQFF
.,.,TRBV19,TRBJ2-7,TGTGCCAGTAGTATAGCTCGGGGGGCATTCGACGAGCAGTACTTC,CASSIARGAFDEQYF
once,TRBD1,TRBV18,TRBJ1-4,TGTGCCAGCTCACCATTCACAGGGGGCGAAGAAAAACTGTTTTTT,CASSPFTGGEEKLFF
once,TRBD1,TRBV10-1,TRBJ1-4,TGCGCCAGCAGTGAGTCTTCTAGGGGGCCCTTACGGGAAAAACTGTTTTTT,CASSESSRGPLREKLFF